This T cell receptor (beta chain) derives from a study of blood T cell repertoires in COVID-19. In the study overall: PBMCs, B-cell-depleted T cells, or T cells provided the cDNA or gDNA that made up the material.

Under the authors' procedure: Amplification of reference gene primers was used by the study to estimate nucleated cell counts. Only in-frame clones appear in the TCRdb table, and some are missing; sequencing was by immunoSEQ multiplex PCR. D and trimming come from the DNA, and the V and J calls and clone size come from that table. Seen here are roughly 14,000 clones, approximately 90% observed once, and the top ten hold 15% to 20%. V lost 3 bases to trimming and J lost 3 bases; unmatched junction nucleotides: 3. The length of the CDR3 is 15 residues. Germline-derived CDR1 and CDR2 are ENHRY and SYGVKD.

The receptor's source is a human donor with active COVID-19. The donor label of this sample is uncertain. The specimen was peripheral blood. This chain joins TRBV10-3 and TRBJ2-7; 12 positions agree with TRBD2. The CDR3: CAISDSTSGSYEQYF. As DNA, the CDR3 is TGTGCCATCAGTGACTCGACTAGCGGGAGCTACGAGCAGTACTTC.